This TCR beta chain originates from a study of blood T cell repertoires in COVID-19. Study details: Spain, Italy and the United States supplied samples that represented acute and convalescent COVID-19.

Per germline, CDR1 SEHNR and CDR2 FQNEAQ (reference sequence). The germline V and J ends were trimmed by 1 base and 3 bases, with 9 bases remaining between them. CDR3 size: 14 residues. Sequencing used immunoSEQ multiplex PCR; TCRdb keeps in-frame clones, though not all of them. The sample yields approximately 60,000 clones, over 65% seen once. The TCR was taken from a man aged 55-75 years with COVID-19, enrolled during active disease. The sample taken for sequencing was peripheral blood. The rearrangement joins TRBV7-9 to TRBJ1-2; perhaps TRBD1 as D (6 bases). CDR3 region: CASSLDRVDYGYTF. CDR3 sequence (DNA): TGTGCCAGCAGCTTAGACAGGGTCGACTATGGCTACACCTTC. Combining the CDR3 with reference TRBV7-9 and TRBJ1-2 gives the whole variable domain DTGVSQNPRHKITKRGQNVTFRCDPISEHNRLYWYRQTLGQGPEFLTYFQNEAQLEKSRLLSDRFSAERPKGSFSTLEIQRTEQGDSAMYLCASSLDRVDYGYTFGSGTRLTVV.